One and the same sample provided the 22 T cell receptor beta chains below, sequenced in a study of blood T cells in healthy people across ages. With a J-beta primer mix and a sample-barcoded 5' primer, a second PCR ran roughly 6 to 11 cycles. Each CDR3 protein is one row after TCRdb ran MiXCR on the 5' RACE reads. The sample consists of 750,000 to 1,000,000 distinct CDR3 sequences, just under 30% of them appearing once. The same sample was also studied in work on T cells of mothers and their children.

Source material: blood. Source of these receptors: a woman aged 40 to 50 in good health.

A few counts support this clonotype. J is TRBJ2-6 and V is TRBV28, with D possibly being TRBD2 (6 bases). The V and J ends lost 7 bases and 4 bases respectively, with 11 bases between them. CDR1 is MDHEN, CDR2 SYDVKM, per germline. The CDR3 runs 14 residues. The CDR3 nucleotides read TGTGCCAGCACTCAGGCGGGGGGGGCCAACGTCCTGACTTTC. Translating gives CASTQAGGANVLTF.

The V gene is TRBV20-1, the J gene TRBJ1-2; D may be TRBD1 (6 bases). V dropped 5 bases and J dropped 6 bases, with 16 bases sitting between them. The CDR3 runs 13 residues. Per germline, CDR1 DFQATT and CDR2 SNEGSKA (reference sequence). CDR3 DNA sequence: TGCAGTGCTTACCGCAAAGGGGGAGATGGCTACACCTTC. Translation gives CSAYRKGGDGYTF.

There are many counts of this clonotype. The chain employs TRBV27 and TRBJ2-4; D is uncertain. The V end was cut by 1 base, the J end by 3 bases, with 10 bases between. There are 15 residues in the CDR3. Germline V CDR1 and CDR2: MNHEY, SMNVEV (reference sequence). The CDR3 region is CASSLLETFKNIQYF. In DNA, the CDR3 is TGTGCCAGCAGTTTATTGGAGACTTTCAAAAACATTCAGTACTTC.

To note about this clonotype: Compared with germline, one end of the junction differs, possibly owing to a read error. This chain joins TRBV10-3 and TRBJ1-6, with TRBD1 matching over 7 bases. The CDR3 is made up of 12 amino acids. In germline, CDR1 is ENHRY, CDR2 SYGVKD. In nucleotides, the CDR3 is TGTGCCGTCAGGGGGGACGGTTCACCCCTCCACTTT. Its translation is CAVRGDGSPLHF.

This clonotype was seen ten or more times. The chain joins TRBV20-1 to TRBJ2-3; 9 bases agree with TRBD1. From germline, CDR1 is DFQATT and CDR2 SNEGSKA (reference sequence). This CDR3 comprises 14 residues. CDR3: CSLGNRGHTDTQYF. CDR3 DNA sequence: TGCAGCCTAGGAAACAGGGGGCACACAGATACGCAGTATTTT.

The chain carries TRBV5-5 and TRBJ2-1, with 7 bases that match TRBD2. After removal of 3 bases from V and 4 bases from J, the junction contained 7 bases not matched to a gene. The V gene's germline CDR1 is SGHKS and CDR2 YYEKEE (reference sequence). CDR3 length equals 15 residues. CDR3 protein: CASSSTSAVYNEQFF. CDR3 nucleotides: TGTGCCAGCAGCTCCACTAGCGCCGTTTACAATGAGCAGTTCTTC.

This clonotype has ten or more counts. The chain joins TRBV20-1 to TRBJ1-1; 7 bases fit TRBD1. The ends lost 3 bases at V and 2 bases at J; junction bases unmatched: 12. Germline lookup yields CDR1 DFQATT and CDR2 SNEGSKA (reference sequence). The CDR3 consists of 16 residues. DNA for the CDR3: TGCAGTGCTAGGACAAGGACAGGTTTAGGAAACACTGAAGCTTTCTTT. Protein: CSARTRTGLGNTEAFF.

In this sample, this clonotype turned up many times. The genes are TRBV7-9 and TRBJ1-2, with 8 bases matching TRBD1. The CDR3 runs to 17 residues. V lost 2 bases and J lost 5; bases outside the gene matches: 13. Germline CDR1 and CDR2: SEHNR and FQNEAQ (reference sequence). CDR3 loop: CASSLPTGGLSGYGYTF. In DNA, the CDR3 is TGTGCCAGCAGCTTACCCACAGGGGGGCTCTCAGGATATGGCTACACCTTC.

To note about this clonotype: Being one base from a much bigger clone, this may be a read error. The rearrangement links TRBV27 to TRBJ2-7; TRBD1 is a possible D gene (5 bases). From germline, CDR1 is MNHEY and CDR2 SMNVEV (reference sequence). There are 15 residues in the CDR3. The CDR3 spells CAGSLEETATYEQYF. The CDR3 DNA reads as TGTGCCGGCAGTTTAGAAGAGACAGCAACCTACGAGCAGTACTTC.

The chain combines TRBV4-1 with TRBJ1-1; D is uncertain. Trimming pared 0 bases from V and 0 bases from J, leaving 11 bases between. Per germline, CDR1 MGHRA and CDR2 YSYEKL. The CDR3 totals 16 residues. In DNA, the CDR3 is TGCGCCAGCAGCCAAGACAATCGGCATATGAACACTGAAGCTTTCTTT. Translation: CASSQDNRHMNTEAFF.

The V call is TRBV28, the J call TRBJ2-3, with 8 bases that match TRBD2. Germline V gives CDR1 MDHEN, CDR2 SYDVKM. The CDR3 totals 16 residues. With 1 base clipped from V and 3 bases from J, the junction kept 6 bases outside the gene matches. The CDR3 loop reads CASSLLRGAATDTQYF. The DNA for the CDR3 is TGTGCCAGCAGTTTATTGCGGGGGGCGGCAACAGATACGCAGTATTTT.

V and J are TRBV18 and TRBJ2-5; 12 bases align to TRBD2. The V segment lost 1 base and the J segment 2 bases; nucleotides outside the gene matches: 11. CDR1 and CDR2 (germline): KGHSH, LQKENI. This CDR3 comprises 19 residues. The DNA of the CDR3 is TGTGCCAGCTCACCACAAGGGACTAGCGGGCCTCTCCTACAAGAGACCCAGTACTTC. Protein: CASSPQGTSGPLLQETQYF.

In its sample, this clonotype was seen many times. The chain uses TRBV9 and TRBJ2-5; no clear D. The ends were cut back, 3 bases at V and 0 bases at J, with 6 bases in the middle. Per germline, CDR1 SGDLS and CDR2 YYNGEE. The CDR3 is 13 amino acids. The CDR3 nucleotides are TGTGCCAGCAGCGGGGATTACCAAGAGACCCAGTACTTC. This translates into CASSGDYQETQYF.

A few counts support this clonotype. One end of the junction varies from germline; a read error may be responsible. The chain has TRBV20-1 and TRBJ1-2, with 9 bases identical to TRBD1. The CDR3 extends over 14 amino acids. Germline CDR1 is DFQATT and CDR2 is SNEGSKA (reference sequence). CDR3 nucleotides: TGCAGTGCTAGTACAGGGGGCATGTCCTATGGTTACACCTTC. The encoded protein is CSASTGGMSYGYTF.

The CDR3 sequence is CASKDRAYLPTF. CDR3 nucleotides: TGTGCCAGCAAGGATCGAGCCTATCTTCCCACCTTC. The gene calls are TRBV12-3 or TRBV12-4 and TRBJ1-2; D is unclear. Between the trimmed V and J ends, which lost 7 bases and 13 bases, there was a span of 19 bases. This CDR3 is built from 12 residues.

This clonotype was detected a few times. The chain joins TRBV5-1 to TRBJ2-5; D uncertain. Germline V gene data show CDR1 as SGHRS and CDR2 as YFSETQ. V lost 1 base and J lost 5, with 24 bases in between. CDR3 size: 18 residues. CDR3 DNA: TGCGCCAGCAGCTTGTTACGTTCGTCCAGGCTTCTTACTGAGACCCAGTACTTC. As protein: CASSLLRSSRLLTETQYF.

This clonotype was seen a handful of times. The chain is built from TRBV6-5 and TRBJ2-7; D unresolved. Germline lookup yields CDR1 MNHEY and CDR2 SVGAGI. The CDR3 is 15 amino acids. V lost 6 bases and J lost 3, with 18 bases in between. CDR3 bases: TGTGCCAGCAGGGCCTCAGGAATAAACAGCTACGAGCAGTACTTC. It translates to CASRASGINSYEQYF.

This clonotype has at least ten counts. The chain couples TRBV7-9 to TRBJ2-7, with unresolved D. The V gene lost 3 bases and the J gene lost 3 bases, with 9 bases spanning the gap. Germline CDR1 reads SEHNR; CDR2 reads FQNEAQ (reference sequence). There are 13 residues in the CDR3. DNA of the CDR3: TGTGCCAGCAGCTTGGGTACCTACTACGAGCAGTACTTC. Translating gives CASSLGTYYEQYF.

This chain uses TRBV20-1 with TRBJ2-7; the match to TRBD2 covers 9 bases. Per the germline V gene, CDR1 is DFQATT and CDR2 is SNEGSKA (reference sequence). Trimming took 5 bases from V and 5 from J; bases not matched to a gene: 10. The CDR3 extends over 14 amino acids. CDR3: CSAPPAAGGNEQYF. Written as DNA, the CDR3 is TGCAGTGCTCCACCCGCAGCGGGGGGTAACGAGCAGTACTTC.

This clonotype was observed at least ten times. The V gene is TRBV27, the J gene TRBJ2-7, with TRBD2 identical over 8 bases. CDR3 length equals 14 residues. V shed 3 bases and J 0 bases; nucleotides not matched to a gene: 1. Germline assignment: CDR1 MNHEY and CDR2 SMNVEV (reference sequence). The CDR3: CASSFSGDSYEQYF. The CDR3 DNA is TGTGCCAGCAGTTTTAGCGGGGACTCCTACGAGCAGTACTTC.

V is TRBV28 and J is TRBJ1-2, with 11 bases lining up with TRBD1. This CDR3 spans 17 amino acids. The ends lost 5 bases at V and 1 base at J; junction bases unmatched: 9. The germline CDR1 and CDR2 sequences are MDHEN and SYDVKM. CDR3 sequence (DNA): TGTGCCAGCAGTACCCCGGGACAGGGGGTAATTAACTATGGCTACACCTTC. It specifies CASSTPGQGVINYGYTF.

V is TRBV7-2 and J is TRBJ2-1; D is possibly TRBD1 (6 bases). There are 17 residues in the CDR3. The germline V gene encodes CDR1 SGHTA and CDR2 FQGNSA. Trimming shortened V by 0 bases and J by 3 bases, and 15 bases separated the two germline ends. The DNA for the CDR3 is TGTGCCAGCAGCTTAGCTGAGGGGGTCTGGGGCTACAATGAGCAGTTCTTC. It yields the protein CASSLAEGVWGYNEQFF.